This T cell receptor (beta chain) stems from a study of regulatory T cells in long-lasting Graves disease. CDR3 length: 14 amino acids. Germline V gene lookup returns CDR1 SEHNR and CDR2 FQNEAQ (reference sequence). Unmatched junction bases numbered 3, after V lost 6 bases and J lost 0 bases. HTBI primers from iRepertoire and Arm-PCR of CDR3 regions yielded the TCR beta libraries. MiXCR, applied by TCRdb to the multiplex PCR reads, yields one record per CDR3 protein. The sample lists under 250,000 distinct CDR3 sequences, over 20% seen once, with more than 11% in the top ten. This clonotype appeared many times. The time point is: newly diagnosed GD, antithyroid drugs for less than 3 months. The TCR library was prepared using RNA isolated from PBMCs.

The chain has TRBV7-9 and TRBJ2-7; 9 bases line up with TRBD2. Sequenced here: peripheral blood mononuclear cells (PBMCs), sampled at new diagnosis, from a patient treated with antithyroid drugs. This receptor was obtained from a female donor with Graves disease. CDR3 DNA: TGTGCCAGCAGGGCTAGCGGGAACTCCTACGAGCAGTACTTC. Translation: CASRASGNSYEQYF.